This TCR beta chain appears in the sequencing data of a study of OX40 agonist ivuxolimab in advanced cancers. People who had autoimmune disease history or systemic immunosuppression were excluded. The V and J ends lost 6 bases and 8 bases, in that order; junction bases with no gene match: 10. CDR1 and CDR2 (germline): MNHEY, SVGAGI. The CDR3 length is 13 residues. TCRdb's table, derived via immunoSEQ multiplex PCR, lists solely in-frame clones and lacks some. The sample shows about 150,000 clones, 94% of them seen only once. J is TRBJ2-7 and V is TRBV6-5; 7 nucleotides line up with TRBD1. This sequence was found in an adult with an advanced solid tumor such as melanoma, head and neck, liver or kidney cancer. The sample consisted of CD4+ or CD8+ T cells sorted from blood, taken in a trial of the OX40 agonist ivuxolimab. The CDR3 protein is CASSRTGEGKQYF. As DNA, the CDR3 is TGTGCCAGCAGCCGTACAGGGGAAGGAAAGCAGTACTTC.